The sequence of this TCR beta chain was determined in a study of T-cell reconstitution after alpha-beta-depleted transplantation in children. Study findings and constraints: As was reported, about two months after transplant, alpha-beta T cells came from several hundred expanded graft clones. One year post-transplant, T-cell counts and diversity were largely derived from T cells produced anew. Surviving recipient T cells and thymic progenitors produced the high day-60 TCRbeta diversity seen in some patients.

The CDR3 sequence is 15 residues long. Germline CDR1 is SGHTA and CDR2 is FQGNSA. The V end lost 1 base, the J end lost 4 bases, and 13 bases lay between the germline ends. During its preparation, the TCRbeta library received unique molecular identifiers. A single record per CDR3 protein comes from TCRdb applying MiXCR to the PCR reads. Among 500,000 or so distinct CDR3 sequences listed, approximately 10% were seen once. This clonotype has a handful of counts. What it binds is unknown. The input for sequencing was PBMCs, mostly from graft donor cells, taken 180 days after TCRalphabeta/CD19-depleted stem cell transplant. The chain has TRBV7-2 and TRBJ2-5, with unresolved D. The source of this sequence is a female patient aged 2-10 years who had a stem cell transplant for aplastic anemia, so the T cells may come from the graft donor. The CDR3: CASSLVYLARETQYF. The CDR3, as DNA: TGTGCCAGCAGCTTAGTTTACTTGGCCCGAGAGACCCAGTACTTC. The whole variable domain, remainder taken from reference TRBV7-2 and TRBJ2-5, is GAGVSQSPSNKVTEKGKDVELRCDPISGHTALYWYRQSLGQGLEFLIYFQGNSAPDKSGLPSDRFSAERTGGSVSTLTIQRTQQEDSAVYLCASSLVYLARETQYFGPGTRLLVL.